This T cell receptor (beta chain) was obtained from a study of post-analysis software for immune sequencing data. Whole-study findings and limits: Roughly five TRBV segments appeared more often in patients than in controls, and TRBV5-6, TRBV5-1 and TRBV20-1 were among these. The F measure placed samples prepared in the same batch into strongly shared clusters.

This CDR3 has 12 amino acids. CDR1 is SQVTM and CDR2 is ANQGSEA in the germline V gene. For this clonotype: Its target is not known.

TCR beta cDNA libraries included unique molecular identifiers. A population of about 1 to 11 million T cells gave rise to 400,000 to 550,000 cDNA molecules. TCRdb reprocessed the PCR reads via MiXCR and lists one record per CDR3 protein. The sample has hundreds of thousands of distinct CDR3 sequences, about 40% seen once; the top ten hold 1.5% to 2%. Sequencing was performed on blood. The receptor was derived from a girl aged 10 to 17 with multiple sclerosis. The rearrangement links TRBV29-1 to TRBJ1-1; tentative D call: TRBD1 (5 bases). The CDR3 loop reads CGGGGGKTEAFF. For the CDR3, the DNA is TGCGGCGGGGGGGGAGGGAAAACTGAAGCTTTCTTT.